The clone carrying this TCR beta chain has just a few counts. TCRdb re-derived calls from the 5' RACE reads in MiXCR, one entry per CDR3 protein. The data contain around 500,000 distinct CDR3 sequences, 13% to 15% of them singletons. This sample was taken from a study of identical twins. J lost 8 bases, V lost 2 bases, and 5 bases had no gene match. Germline assignment: CDR1 MDHEN and CDR2 SYDVKM. The CDR3 runs to 14 residues. The sample also formed part of further work on yellow fever vaccine responses in identical twins.

The specimen was CD4+ T cells sorted from blood. The TCR comes from a woman between 18 and 30 years old in good health. The chain uses TRBV28 and TRBJ2-1, with TRBD1 identical over 8 bases. The CDR3 DNA reads as TGTGCCAGCAGTTTACCCCAGGGGGCCTATGAGCAGTTCTTC. It specifies CASSLPQGAYEQFF.